The clone carrying this TCR beta chain is labeled as medium-sized. Per the study methods: Amplification with reference gene primers provided the estimates of nucleated cell counts. Clones were read by immunoSEQ multiplex PCR, and TCRdb kept only the in-frame ones, dropping some. V, J and clone size are taken as reported in that table, and D and trimming were inferred from the DNA itself. The sample carries around 30,000 clones, around 90% recorded once. The length of the CDR3 is 15 residues. Trimming removed 1 base at V and 7 bases at J, with 17 bases between. The germline V gene encodes CDR1 SGHVS and CDR2 FNYEAQ. This sample is part of a study of blood T cell repertoires in COVID-19. Study-wide context: COVID-19 samples from acute and convalescent phases originated in the United States, Italy and Spain. The analysed material was cDNA or gDNA that came from T cells, B-cell-depleted T cells, or PBMCs.

The V gene is TRBV7-6, the J gene TRBJ2-7; a possible D gene is TRBD1 (6 bases). The clonotype comes from a man in his forties or fifties with active or convalescent COVID-19. The sample consisted of peripheral blood. This CDR3 is CASSLGASQGGEQYF. CDR3 coding DNA: TGTGCCAGCAGCTTAGGGGCCTCCCAAGGGGGTGAGCAGTACTTC.